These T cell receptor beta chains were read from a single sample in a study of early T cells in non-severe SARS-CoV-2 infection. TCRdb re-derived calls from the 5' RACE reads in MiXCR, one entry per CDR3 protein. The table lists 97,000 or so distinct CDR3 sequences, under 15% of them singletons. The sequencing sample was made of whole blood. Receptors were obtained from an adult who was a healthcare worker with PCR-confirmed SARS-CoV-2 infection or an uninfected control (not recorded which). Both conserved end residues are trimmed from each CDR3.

CDR3aa: ASSQAAVPYGYT; j_gene: TRBJ1-2; v_gene: TRBV6-1
CDR3aa: ASEDPPQGYT; j_gene: TRBJ1-2; v_gene: TRBV5-1
CDR3aa: ASSQVDRDLNEQF; j_gene: TRBJ2-1; v_gene: TRBV4-1
CDR3aa: ASTGGVTYDEQY; j_gene: TRBJ2-7; v_gene: TRBV2
CDR3aa: ASSLDRLVETQY; j_gene: TRBJ2-5; v_gene: TRBV11-2
CDR3aa: AWTIGGIAQY; j_gene: TRBJ2-7; v_gene: TRBV30
CDR3aa: ASSLTTTGASTGELF; j_gene: TRBJ2-2; v_gene: TRBV4-1
CDR3aa: ASSLAGVREQY; j_gene: TRBJ2-7; v_gene: TRBV7-9
CDR3aa: ASSSISPHTDTQY; j_gene: TRBJ2-3; v_gene: TRBV27
CDR3aa: ASSPAGFSDNEQF; j_gene: TRBJ2-1; v_gene: TRBV4-2
CDR3aa: ASSWTGSAEQY; j_gene: TRBJ2-7; v_gene: TRBV7-2
CDR3aa: ASGLADNYEQY; j_gene: TRBJ2-7; v_gene: TRBV6-2/TRBV6-3
CDR3aa: ASSTRRGDQPQH; j_gene: TRBJ1-5; v_gene: TRBV28
CDR3aa: ATNLAAGNTIY; j_gene: TRBJ1-3; v_gene: TRBV6-6
CDR3aa: ASSPGPGEP; j_gene: TRBJ2-1; v_gene: TRBV4-1
CDR3aa: ASSPGGLDSPLH; j_gene: TRBJ1-6; v_gene: TRBV28
CDR3aa: ASSLGRGPREQY; j_gene: TRBJ2-7; v_gene: TRBV12-3/TRBV12-4
CDR3aa: RSGRARRPYEQY; j_gene: TRBJ2-7; v_gene: TRBV28
CDR3aa: SAAGTVKANEQF; j_gene: TRBJ2-1; v_gene: TRBV20-1
CDR3aa: AISEGSYEQY; j_gene: TRBJ2-7; v_gene: TRBV10-3
CDR3aa: SARIRGTYNEQF; j_gene: TRBJ2-1; v_gene: TRBV20-1
CDR3aa: ASSQAALSPSTDTQY; j_gene: TRBJ2-3; v_gene: TRBV4-1
CDR3aa: ASRPSGGPSTDTQY; j_gene: TRBJ2-3; v_gene: TRBV12-3/TRBV12-4
CDR3aa: ASSLGLAGLVSYNEQF; j_gene: TRBJ2-1; v_gene: TRBV7-8
CDR3aa: ASSLRRGDRPYEQY; j_gene: TRBJ2-7; v_gene: TRBV7-2
CDR3aa: ASSWDRGTYEQY; j_gene: TRBJ2-7; v_gene: TRBV27
CDR3aa: ATGQLNTEAF; j_gene: TRBJ1-1; v_gene: TRBV10-3
CDR3aa: AISEYWTLTTGELF; j_gene: TRBJ2-2; v_gene: TRBV10-3